This is a list of T cell receptor beta chains from one sample in a study of shared clonotypes between healthy human individuals. The assay was immunoSEQ multiplex PCR, and TCRdb's table has in-frame clones only and misses some. The table has about 380,000 clones, approximately 96% seen once. Input material: memory CD8+ T cells sorted from blood. The receptors stem from a man between 25 and 39 years old in good health. The CDR3 runs from the conserved cysteine through the conserved F or W. Each record gives: V gene, clone size, D gene, J gene, CDR3 protein, CDR3 DNA. A D gene is named only where the DNA matches it firmly. Clone sizes are given selectively: once, few, many, or a class where the clone is expanded.

TRBV4-1	.	TRBD2	TRBJ2-1	CASSQQFRTSGGNEQFF	TGCGCCAGCAGCCAGCAGTTCCGGACTAGCGGGGGTAATGAGCAGTTCTTC
TRBV25-1	.	.	TRBJ2-1	CASSERGEQFF	TGTGCCAGCAGTGAAAGGGGTGAGCAGTTCTTC
TRBV7-9	once	TRBD1	TRBJ1-5	CASSTDRENNQPQHF	TGTGCCAGCAGCACGGACAGGGAAAACAATCAGCCCCAGCATTTT
TRBV7-2	once	TRBD2	TRBJ2-1	CASSLAGGRGTRSYEQFF	TGTGCCAGCAGCTTAGCTGGGGGGCGCGGGACTAGATCTTATGAGCAGTTCTTC
TRBV30	.	TRBD1	TRBJ1-3	CAWDRGDGNTIYF	TGTGCCTGGGACAGGGGAGACGGAAACACCATATATTTT
TRBV19	.	.	TRBJ2-3	CASSMRGSTDTQYF	TGTGCCAGTAGTATGAGGGGGAGCACAGATACGCAGTATTTT
TRBV6-4	.	TRBD2	TRBJ2-2	CASSWTSGNTGELFF	TGTGCCAGCAGTTGGACTAGCGGGAACACCGGGGAGCTGTTTTTT
TRBV6-1	.	.	TRBJ2-7	CASSEINGKTSQYEQYF	TGTGCCAGCAGTGAAATTAATGGTAAAACTAGTCAGTACGAGCAGTACTTC
TRBV7-9	.	TRBD1	TRBJ2-1	CASEKRGPFSYNEQFF	TGTGCCAGCGAAAAGAGGGGGCCCTTCTCCTACAATGAGCAGTTCTTC
TRBV5-6	.	TRBD2	TRBJ2-1	CASSLGREHNNEQFF	TGTGCCAGCAGCTTGGGGCGGGAGCACAACAATGAGCAGTTCTTC
TRBV7-2	.	.	TRBJ1-1	CASSLKGPGRVEAFF	TGTGCCAGCAGCTTAAAGGGACCGGGACGGGTTGAAGCTTTCTTT
TRBV6-1	.	TRBD2	TRBJ2-3	CASSEGGGSTDTQYF	TGTGCCAGCAGTGAAGGGGGAGGGAGCACAGATACGCAGTATTTT
TRBV6-1	.	TRBD1	TRBJ1-3	CASSEIDRGPGNTIYF	TGTGCCAGCAGTGAGATAGACAGGGGGCCTGGAAACACCATATATTTT
TRBV7-2	.	.	TRBJ2-7	CASSLVPSAYEQYF	TGTGCCAGCAGCTTAGTCCCTAGCGCCTACGAGCAGTACTTC
TRBV5-1	.	.	TRBJ2-3	CASSYPTSDTQYF	TGCGCCAGCAGCTACCCGACTTCAGATACGCAGTATTTT
TRBV11-2	once	.	TRBJ2-7	CASSLAVTEQYF	TGTGCCAGCAGCTTAGCCGTTACAGAGCAGTACTTC
TRBV19	.	TRBD2	TRBJ2-1	CASSIAALAGGGQFF	TGTGCCAGTAGTATAGCGGCACTAGCGGGAGGAGGCCAGTTCTTC
TRBV5-1	.	TRBD1	TRBJ1-2	CASSSSTGVYGYTF	TGCGCCAGCAGCTCCTCGACAGGGGTCTATGGCTACACCTTC
TRBV6-6	.	TRBD1	TRBJ1-2	CASRAGQGGLYGYTF	TGTGCCAGCAGAGCGGGACAGGGAGGGTTATATGGCTACACCTTC
TRBV7-3	.	.	TRBJ2-7	CASSLLSEDETYEQYF	TGTGCCAGCAGCTTATTGTCTGAGGATGAGACCTACGAGCAGTACTTC
TRBV18	once	.	TRBJ2-5	CASSPGETQYF	TGTGCCAGCTCACCTGGAGAGACCCAGTACTTC
TRBV2	.	.	TRBJ2-7	CASRDFTGRYF	TGTGCCAGCAGGGACTTTACAGGGAGGTACTTC
TRBV7-8	.	.	TRBJ1-2	CASSLGGYGYTF	TGTGCCAGCAGCCTCGGGGGGTATGGCTACACCTTC
TRBV12-2	.	.	TRBJ2-1	CASRPLFTDFHNEQFF	TGTGCAAGTCGTCCGCTCTTTACCGATTTCCACAATGAGCAGTTCTTC
TRBV6-1	.	.	TRBJ1-5	CASRPGTVNQPQHF	TGTGCCAGCAGACCCGGGACGGTCAATCAGCCCCAGCATTTT
TRBV28	.	TRBD2	TRBJ2-3	CASSLQGLSTDTQYF	TGTGCCAGCAGTTTACAGGGACTAAGCACAGATACGCAGTATTTT
TRBV7-2	.	TRBD2	TRBJ2-1	CASSSGLAGDNEQFF	TGTGCCAGCAGCTCCGGACTAGCGGGAGACAATGAGCAGTTCTTC
TRBV4-1	.	TRBD2	TRBJ2-5	CASSLYTSGTQETQYF	TGCGCCAGCAGCCTTTATACTAGCGGGACTCAAGAGACCCAGTACTTC
TRBV28	.	TRBD1	TRBJ1-1	CASRRQGGTEAFF	TGTGCCAGCAGGCGACAGGGAGGCACTGAAGCTTTCTTT
TRBV27	.	.	TRBJ2-7	CASSPRAPGPSEQYF	TGTGCCAGCAGTCCCCGGGCTCCTGGGCCTTCCGAGCAGTACTTC
TRBV29-1	.	TRBD1	TRBJ1-2	CSVVRGRSDYGYTF	TGCAGCGTTGTGAGGGGGCGCTCAGATTATGGCTACACCTTC
TRBV5-1	.	TRBD2	TRBJ2-2	CASSSLAGDTGELFF	TGCGCCAGCAGCTCACTAGCGGGGGACACCGGGGAGCTGTTTTTT
TRBV2	.	TRBD2	TRBJ2-1	CATEGLAGISYNEQFF	TGTGCCACCGAGGGACTAGCGGGAATTTCCTACAATGAGCAGTTCTTC
TRBV4-2	.	.	TRBJ1-1	CASSQVGAPNTEAFF	TGTGCCAGCAGCCAAGTTGGGGCCCCGAACACTGAAGCTTTCTTT
TRBV19	.	TRBD1	TRBJ1-5	CASSANRGRGDQPQHF	TGTGCCAGTAGTGCAAACAGGGGGCGAGGAGATCAGCCCCAGCATTTT
TRBV7-8	.	TRBD2	TRBJ2-1	CASSTTSGRAILYEQFF	TGTGCCAGCAGTACTACTAGCGGGAGGGCCATTCTTTATGAGCAGTTCTTC
TRBV9	.	TRBD1	TRBJ2-7	CASSAGQGITYEQYF	TGTGCCAGCAGCGCAGGACAGGGGATAACCTACGAGCAGTACTTC
TRBV30	.	.	TRBJ1-1	CAWNVAFRWGRNTEAFF	TGTGCCTGGAATGTAGCTTTCCGGTGGGGTCGGAACACTGAAGCTTTCTTT